This is a list of T cell receptor beta chains from one sample in a study of shared clonotypes between healthy human individuals. This table comes from immunoSEQ multiplex PCR, and its TCRdb copy is limited to in-frame clones, with some not included. The sample yields approximately 2,200,000 clones, more than 85% seen once. What was sequenced was naive CD8+ T cells from PBMCs. These receptors originate from a man between 18 and 29 years old in good health. Some clones in this sample may be carry-over from other donors' samples. Both conserved end residues are trimmed from each CDR3.

J | V | CDR3
TRBJ1-4 | TRBV10-3 | AISDPPRTGDGEKLF
TRBJ2-1 | TRBV25-1 | ASSDEQF
TRBJ2-7 | TRBV5-1 | ASSLSGYEQY
TRBJ2-7 | TRBV27 | ASSSFSGGSSYEQY
TRBJ1-1 | TRBV9 | ASSVGSYMNTEAF
TRBJ2-7 | TRBV27 | ASSFGRFYEQY
TRBJ2-7 | TRBV29-1 | SVSGTGIFEQY
TRBJ2-1 | TRBV27 | ASSLSKLGEQF
TRBJ1-4 | TRBV28 | ASSFPPTASATNEKLF
TRBJ2-3 | TRBV11-3 | ASSFRTGGVDTQY
TRBJ2-2 | TRBV9 | ASSPFPGQLAGELF
TRBJ2-7 | TRBV4-1 | ASSQEGSGSFEQY
TRBJ1-5 | TRBV4-2 | ASSQDGNSNQPQH
TRBJ2-5 | TRBV5-4 | ASSLGGGETQY
TRBJ2-7 | TRBV28 | ASSFGLGEQY
TRBJ2-4 | TRBV5-3 | ARSCAGTSGEKLAKNIQY
TRBJ2-1 | TRBV7-9 | ASSPLGVLYNEQF
TRBJ2-7 | TRBV13 | ASSELAGVGEQY
TRBJ1-1 | TRBV4-2 | ASSQGTQGLNTEAF
TRBJ1-1 | TRBV19 | ASSTLPTDEAF
TRBJ2-1 | TRBV29-1 | SVGLAGGNTYNEQF
TRBJ1-1 | TRBV19 | ASTGWLKNTEAF
TRBJ2-1 | TRBV5-1 | ASSFDSGRAGNEQF
TRBJ2-7 | TRBV5-1 | ASSIGTASYEQY
TRBJ2-7 | TRBV27 | ASSESGTGYYEQY
TRBJ1-5 | TRBV6-5 | ASSYGTGVNQPQH
TRBJ2-2 | TRBV11-3 | ASSRAEELF
TRBJ2-7 | TRBV6-5 | ASSSGDVSYEQY
TRBJ1-3 | TRBV9 | ASSATRGSSGNTIY
TRBJ2-1 | TRBV5-4 | ASSRGEDEQF